These 5 T cell receptor beta chains share one sample of origin, sequenced in a study of metastatic and nonmetastatic thyroid tumors. Among the patients, none had received any treatment before thyroid surgery. With MiXCR, TCRdb reprocessed the PCR reads. The table records roughly 8,400 clones, roughly 31% of them present only once. The source material was tumor tissue. The source is a female donor with papillary thyroid cancer or a benign thyroid nodule (not recorded which). Some clones in this sample may be carry-over from other donors' samples.

This clone has more than one count but fewer than ten. This chain links TRBV6-1 with TRBJ1-1; possibly TRBD1 for D (5 bases). V was cut by 8 bases and J by 4 bases, with 17 bases left in between. CDR1 MNHNS and CDR2 SASEGT come from the germline V gene. CDR3 length equals 14 residues. CDR3 amino acids: CASCGRGWSTEAFF. The CDR3 DNA follows: TGTGCCAGCTGTGGGAGGGGCTGGTCCACTGAAGCTTTCTTT.

This clone came up once. The rearrangement uses TRBV7-8 and TRBJ1-5; perhaps TRBD1 as D (5 bases). Germline assignment: CDR1 SGHVS and CDR2 FQNEAQ. The CDR3 is 14 amino acids. Trimming pared 4 bases from V and 0 bases from J, leaving 7 bases between. DNA of the CDR3: TGTGCCAGCAGCTCCAGGGTTAGCAATCAGCCCCAGCATTTT. Its protein product is CASSSRVSNQPQHF.

In its sample, this clone ranks as medium-sized. The V call is TRBV6-1, the J call TRBJ2-1, with D perhaps TRBD1 or TRBD2 (6 bases each). Germline CDR1 MNHNS, CDR2 SASEGT. The CDR3 contains 18 residues. Deletions cut 0 bases from V and 5 bases from J, with 20 bases between. The CDR3 DNA is TGTGCCAGCAGTGAAGCGCTTCGGGGGCACCTTACGGACAATGAGCAGTTCTTC. Protein sequence: CASSEALRGHLTDNEQFF.

By sample fraction, this clone is medium-sized. This sample also contains other DNA sequences that code for the same CDR3. V and J are TRBV5-1 and TRBJ2-1; no clear D gene. Germline V lookup: CDR1 SGHRS, CDR2 YFSETQ. V was shortened by 3 bases and J by 3 bases, with 16 bases between the two germline ends. CDR3 length: 16 residues. The CDR3 sequence: CASSSRPVVGYNEQFF. The DNA of the CDR3 is TGCGCCAGCAGCTCCCGACCCGTTGTTGGCTACAATGAGCAGTTCTTC.

This clone qualifies as medium-sized. The V gene is TRBV6-1, the J gene TRBJ2-1; TRBD2 might be the D (6 bases). The germline V gene encodes CDR1 MNHNS and CDR2 SASEGT. CDR3 length equals 14 residues. Between the trimmed V and J ends, which lost 8 bases and 2 bases, there was a span of 13 bases. This CDR3 reads CASGRRTAYNEQFF. CDR3 DNA: TGTGCCAGCGGGAGGAGAACCGCCTACAATGAGCAGTTCTTC.